This passage covers 21 T cell receptor beta chains from one sample sequenced in a study of cytomegalovirus exposure and HLA in healthy donors. The PCR employed 60 Vbeta primers together with 13 Jbeta primers. Libraries were prepared by immunoSEQ multiplex PCR; TCRdb keeps only in-frame clonotypes and omits some of them. Found here are about 110,000 clones, about 72% of them singletons; the top ten hold 2% to 3%. The specimen was PBMCs. All receptors come from a man aged 18 to 29 in good health and CMV-seronegative.

The rearrangement uses TRBV6-5 and TRBJ1-2; 10 bases line up with TRBD1. The ends lost 5 bases at V and 10 bases at J; junction bases unmatched: 7. The CDR3 is 13 residues long. Germline CDR1 MNHEY, CDR2 SVGAGI. The CDR3 coding sequence is TGTGCCAGCAGTCCCGGGACAGGGGTTGACTACACCTTC. Translating gives CASSPGTGVDYTF.

This sequence joins TRBV19 and TRBJ1-2; unclear D gene. Germline loops: CDR1 LNHDA, CDR2 SQIVND (reference sequence). This CDR3 region has 15 residues. Trimming removed 7 bases from V and 4 bases from J, with 19 bases in between. CDR3 sequence: CASKSDPGAGYGYTF. The CDR3 DNA sequence: TGTGCCAGTAAGTCGGACCCGGGAGCGGGCTATGGCTACACCTTC.

The chain is built from TRBV7-8 and TRBJ1-6, with a possible D match to TRBD1 (5 bases). Trimming took off 2 bases at V and 0 bases at J, with 11 bases between the two ends. Per the germline V gene, CDR1 is SGHVS and CDR2 is FQNEAQ. The CDR3 contains 17 residues. The CDR3 spells CASSLLGRGSYNSPLHF. The DNA for the CDR3 is TGTGCCAGCAGCTTATTGGGGAGGGGCTCCTATAATTCACCCCTCCACTTT.

The chain combines TRBV2 with TRBJ1-6, with D possibly TRBD1 on 5 matching bases. The germline V gene has CDR1 SNHLY and CDR2 FYNNEI. The germline V and J ends were trimmed by 6 bases and 6 bases, with 15 bases remaining between them. The CDR3 consists of 15 residues. The CDR3 region is CASRPVVGVNSPLHF. The CDR3 DNA sequence: TGTGCCAGCAGACCTGTGGTAGGGGTTAATTCACCCCTCCACTTT.

The CDR3 here is CASSPGLAGVETQYF. The DNA of the CDR3 is TGTGCCAGCAGCCCCGGACTAGCGGGGGTGGAGACCCAGTACTTC. The V call is TRBV5-4, the J call TRBJ2-5, with 13 bases aligning to TRBD2. The CDR3 runs to 15 residues. V lost 4 bases, J lost 5 bases, and 5 bases stayed unmatched. Per the germline V gene, CDR1 is SGHNT and CDR2 is YYREEE (reference sequence).

This chain joins TRBV5-4 and TRBJ1-2; TRBD1 might be the D (5 bases). Germline lookup yields CDR1 SGHNT and CDR2 YYREEE (reference sequence). Trimming pared 4 bases from V and 8 bases from J, leaving 12 bases between. The CDR3 sequence is 12 residues long. CDR3 coding DNA: TGTGCCAGCAGCCCCTTGGGGCCCGGCTACACCTTC. This gives the protein CASSPLGPGYTF. Supplemented by reference TRBV5-4 and TRBJ1-2, the full variable domain reads ETGVTQSPTHLIKTRGQQVTLRCSSQSGHNTVSWYQQALGQGPQFIFQYYREEENGRGNFPPRFSGLQFPNYSSELNVNALELDDSALYLCASSPLGPGYTFGSGTRLTVV.

This rearrangement joins TRBV11-3 to TRBJ2-7; D possibly corresponds to TRBD1 (6 bases). Germline V CDR1 and CDR2: SGHNT, YENEEA. Trimming pared 2 bases from V and 4 bases from J, leaving 9 bases between. The CDR3 has 13 residues. CDR3 protein: CASSLLRGYEQYF. The CDR3 DNA reads as TGTGCCAGCAGCTTACTCAGGGGTTACGAGCAGTACTTC.

This clone came up a few times. V is TRBV28 and J is TRBJ1-1; D unclear. This CDR3 is 15 amino acids long. Germline V CDR1 and CDR2: MDHEN, SYDVKM. V lost 5 bases, J lost 0 bases, and 13 bases lay in between. The CDR3, as DNA: TGTGCCAGCAGTCTACGCCTCTTATTGAACACTGAAGCTTTCTTT. The encoded protein is CASSLRLLLNTEAFF.

The rearrangement links TRBV6-4 to TRBJ2-6; D is undetermined. The CDR3 totals 15 residues. Germline V lookup: CDR1 MRHNA, CDR2 SNTAGT. The V end lost 4 bases, the J end lost 0 bases, and 7 bases lay between the germline ends. CDR3 in amino acids: CASSAGSSGANVLTF. The CDR3 DNA follows: TGTGCCAGCAGTGCCGGGTCCTCTGGGGCCAACGTCCTGACTTTC.

This clone has just a few counts. V usage is TRBV9 and J usage is TRBJ1-2; TRBD1 agrees at 9 bases. The CDR3 has 13 residues. The junction had 6 bases not matched to a gene; V was cut back by 3 bases and J by 9 bases. The V gene's germline CDR1 is SGDLS and CDR2 YYNGEE. CDR3 nucleotides: TGTGCCAGCAGCGGCGGGACAGGGTGTAGCTACACCTTC. Its protein is CASSGGTGCSYTF.

The V call is TRBV6-5, the J call TRBJ2-6; D is undetermined. The V gene lost 2 bases and the J gene lost 0 bases, with 5 bases spanning the gap. Germline V lookup: CDR1 MNHEY, CDR2 SVGAGI. The CDR3 length is 15 residues. The CDR3 reads CASSYKSSGANVLTF. In nucleotides, the CDR3 is TGTGCCAGCAGTTACAAGAGCTCTGGGGCCAACGTCCTGACTTTC.

The genes are TRBV27 and TRBJ2-2; perhaps TRBD2 as D (7 bases). The CDR3 has 15 amino acids. Germline CDR1 is MNHEY and CDR2 is SMNVEV (reference sequence). Deletions cut 2 bases from V and 7 bases from J, with 14 bases between. CDR3 region: CASSLMGGHGGELFF. CDR3 nucleotides: TGTGCCAGCAGTTTAATGGGGGGGCACGGCGGGGAGCTGTTTTTT.

The V call is TRBV28, the J call TRBJ1-6; D ambiguous. In germline, CDR1 is MDHEN, CDR2 SYDVKM. V shed 8 bases and J shed 9 bases, with 14 bases lying between them. The CDR3 contains 13 residues. This CDR3 is CASVAGTGSPLHF. Written as DNA, the CDR3 is TGTGCCAGCGTCGCGGGAACCGGTTCACCCCTCCACTTT.

The chain employs TRBV7-9 and TRBJ2-7; D is perhaps TRBD1 (6 bases). V was clipped by 1 base and J by 10 bases, with 14 bases between them. Germline CDR1 is SEHNR and CDR2 is FQNEAQ (reference sequence). The CDR3 spans 13 residues. CDR3 sequence (DNA): TGTGCCAGCAGCTTAGTGGACAGCTATTCTCAGTACTTC. Translating it yields CASSLVDSYSQYF.

The genes are TRBV2 and TRBJ2-2; TRBD2 aligns across 12 bases. Looked up from germline, CDR1 is SNHLY and CDR2 is FYNNEI. Trimming at V came to 5 bases and at J to 5 bases, leaving 6 bases not matched to a gene. The CDR3 runs to 16 residues. Here the CDR3 reads CASSWTSGAGTGELFF. The CDR3 DNA sequence: TGTGCCAGCAGTTGGACTAGCGGGGCCGGGACCGGGGAGCTGTTTTTT.

This clone was observed once. The chain employs TRBV5-4 and TRBJ2-5, with 7 bases identical to TRBD1. The CDR3 runs to 14 residues. After removal of 4 bases from V and 9 bases from J, the junction contained 12 bases not matched to a gene. Germline loops: CDR1 SGHNT, CDR2 YYREEE (reference sequence). CDR3 sequence reads: CASSQPGQPMSQYF. In DNA form, the CDR3 reads TGTGCCAGCAGCCAACCGGGACAGCCAATGTCCCAGTACTTC.

The J gene is TRBJ1-5, the V gene TRBV15, with TRBD1 matching 8 bases. The germline CDR1 and CDR2 sequences are LNHNV and YYDKDF (reference sequence). V was pared by 3 bases and J by 7 bases, with 8 bases of the junction left unmatched. This CDR3 region has 15 residues. Here the CDR3 reads CATSSRQGRGQPQHF. CDR3 nucleotides: TGTGCCACCAGCAGTCGACAGGGGCGTGGGCAGCCCCAGCATTTT.

This clone was picked up a small number of times. The V gene is TRBV6-1, the J gene TRBJ1-6, with D maybe TRBD1 (6 bases). The CDR3 is 13 amino acids. The V end was cut by 5 bases, the J end by 9 bases, with 11 bases between. The germline V gene has CDR1 MNHNS and CDR2 SASEGT. This CDR3 reads CASSREGGSPLHF. CDR3 DNA sequence: TGTGCCAGCAGTCGCGAAGGGGGTTCACCCCTCCACTTT.

This rearrangement joins TRBV28 to TRBJ1-3; D not resolved. V lost 6 bases, J lost 0 bases, and 6 bases lay in between. Germline CDR1 reads MDHEN; CDR2 reads SYDVKM. The length of the CDR3 is 13 residues. DNA of the CDR3: TGTGCCAGCAGAGACAACTCTGGAAACACCATATATTTT. Its protein is CASRDNSGNTIYF.

The V call is TRBV29-1, the J call TRBJ2-7; 8 bases are a match to TRBD1. The germline CDR1 and CDR2 sequences are SQVTM and ANQGSEA. The CDR3 runs to 13 residues. V gave up 5 bases and J gave up 0 bases; unmatched junction bases: 3. For the CDR3, the DNA is TGCAGCGTTCGACAGGGGTACTCCTACGAGCAGTACTTC. This sequence encodes CSVRQGYSYEQYF.

V and J are TRBV7-9 and TRBJ1-2, with 10 positions matching TRBD1. The CDR3 is made up of 16 amino acids. The trim removed 2 bases at V and 3 bases at J, leaving 6 bases unmatched. CDR1 is SEHNR and CDR2 is FQNEAQ in the germline V gene (reference sequence). CDR3: CASSLRVGQGDYGYTF. The CDR3 region has the DNA TGTGCCAGCAGCTTAAGGGTCGGACAGGGGGACTATGGCTACACCTTC.